This entry lists 25 T cell receptor beta chains sequenced from one sample in a study of CD8 T cells in Susac syndrome. When the RNA was reverse transcribed, random hexamers were used with an input of roughly 0.45 to 1 ug. A single record per CDR3 protein comes from TCRdb applying MiXCR to the immunoSEQ multiplex PCR reads. The sample yields roughly 150,000 distinct CDR3 sequences, approximately 96% seen once. The sample comprised CD4+ T cells from PBMCs. These receptors were collected from a human donor with Susac syndrome.

This clonotype came up a few times. The CDR3 sequence: CASRAAGAYNEQFF. For the CDR3, the DNA is TGTGCCAGCAGGGCGGCGGGTGCCTACAATGAGCAGTTCTTC. The chain couples TRBV27 to TRBJ2-1; weak D call: TRBD2 (5 bases). The V end was cut by 6 bases, the J end by 2 bases, with 11 bases between. Germline V gene lookup returns CDR1 MNHEY and CDR2 SMNVEV (reference sequence). The CDR3 runs to 14 residues.

CDR3 nucleotides: TGCAGTGCTAGAGATTATCGAGCTCTCGAGCAGTACTTC. Translation: CSARDYRALEQYF. V gene TRBV20-1 combines with J gene TRBJ2-7; D call uncertain. Trimming pared 0 bases from V and 6 bases from J, leaving 12 bases between. Germline lookup yields CDR1 DFQATT and CDR2 SNEGSKA (reference sequence). The CDR3 has 13 amino acids.

V is TRBV14 and J is TRBJ2-2; D gene unclear. The CDR3 has 14 amino acids. From germline, CDR1 is SGHDN and CDR2 FVKESK. V was pared by 3 bases and J by 11 bases, with 16 bases between. The CDR3 spells CASSHLRENDELFF. CDR3 DNA: TGTGCCAGCAGCCATCTCCGAGAGAACGATGAGCTGTTTTTT.

This sequence joins TRBV12-3 or TRBV12-4 and TRBJ1-1, with no clear D. The V end was cut by 2 bases, the J end by 0 bases, with 7 bases between. The CDR3 runs 14 residues. The DNA of the CDR3 is TGTGCCAGCAGTTTACGGCCGATGAACACTGAAGCTTTCTTT. It encodes CASSLRPMNTEAFF.

This clonotype was seen once. V is TRBV5-1 and J is TRBJ2-3; no reliable D call. The ends were cut back, 0 bases at V and 10 bases at J, with 6 bases in the middle. CDR3 length: 11 residues. CDR1 and CDR2 from the germline V gene are SGHRS and YFSETQ. CDR3 DNA: TGCGCCAGCAGCTTGGAAGGGCCGCAGTATTTT. This encodes CASSLEGPQYF.

The chain links TRBV7-9 to TRBJ2-1; 10 bases are shared with TRBD2. Germline V CDR1 and CDR2: SEHNR, FQNEAQ (reference sequence). This CDR3 region has 16 residues. The V gene end was trimmed by 2 bases and the J gene end by 6 bases; junction bases not matched to a gene: 7. The CDR3 loop reads CASSLYPSGSINEQFF. In nucleotides, the CDR3 is TGTGCCAGCAGCTTATATCCTAGCGGGAGCATCAATGAGCAGTTCTTC.

V gene TRBV9 combines with J gene TRBJ2-1, with a weak D call TRBD1 (6 bases). CDR1 is SGDLS and CDR2 is YYNGEE in the germline V gene. V lost 1 base, J lost 1 base, and 9 bases lay in between. This CDR3 spans 15 amino acids. The CDR3 is CASSVLGASYNEQFF. CDR3 DNA sequence: TGTGCCAGCAGCGTATTGGGGGCGTCCTACAATGAGCAGTTCTTC.

J is TRBJ2-7 and V is TRBV29-1; 11 bases are a match to TRBD2. Germline trimming cut 6 bases from V and 0 bases from J; bases unmatched to any gene: 4. This CDR3 has 14 residues. Germline loops: CDR1 SQVTM, CDR2 ANQGSEA. The CDR3 DNA reads TGCAGCGTAGGGGGACTAGCGGCCTCCTACGAGCAGTACTTC. Amino acid sequence: CSVGGLAASYEQYF.

The V gene is TRBV3-1, the J gene TRBJ2-2; D call uncertain. CDR1 and CDR2 (germline): LGHDT, YNNKEL (reference sequence). V was trimmed by 2 bases and J by 4 bases, leaving 5 bases between them. The CDR3 has 13 residues. The CDR3 is CASSQLGTGELFF. The CDR3 nucleotides are TGTGCCAGCAGCCAATTGGGCACCGGGGAGCTGTTTTTT.

V is TRBV15 and J is TRBJ2-5; D remains ambiguous. The CDR3 consists of 15 residues. Trimming took 3 bases from V and 1 from J, leaving 12 bases between them. Germline CDR1 is LNHNV and CDR2 is YYDKDF (reference sequence). The DNA for the CDR3 is TGTGCCACCAGCAGCCCCCTGGCAGTCCAAGAGACCCAGTACTTC. It encodes CATSSPLAVQETQYF.

This chain uses TRBV2 with TRBJ1-1, with D perhaps TRBD1 (6 bases). Trimming stripped 5 bases from V and 1 base from J, with 11 bases between. Germline V gene data show CDR1 as SNHLY and CDR2 as FYNNEI. This CDR3 spans 14 amino acids. The CDR3 bases are TGTGCCAGCAGTCTAGAGGGGGGGAACACTGAAGCTTTCTTT. Amino acids: CASSLEGGNTEAFF.

V and J are TRBV5-1 and TRBJ1-2, with 9 bases fitting TRBD1. V shed 4 bases, J shed 7 bases, and the junction held 5 bases outside the gene matches. The CDR3 spans 13 residues. The V gene's germline CDR1 is SGHRS and CDR2 YFSETQ. CDR3 DNA sequence: TGCGCCAGCAGCGTACAGGGGGCTGGTGGCTACACCTTC. The encoded protein is CASSVQGAGGYTF.

The V gene is TRBV20-1, the J gene TRBJ1-5; 8 nucleotides agree with TRBD1. The germline V gene has CDR1 DFQATT and CDR2 SNEGSKA (reference sequence). This CDR3 contains 13 residues. Losses at the gene ends were 5 bases for V and 3 bases for J; bases not matched to a gene: 3. As DNA, the CDR3 is TGCAGTGCTGGGGGACAGGCCAATCAGCCCCAGCATTTT. This translates into CSAGGQANQPQHF.

This CDR3 is CSVTGNSNQPQHF. The CDR3 coding sequence is TGCAGCGTTACGGGAAATAGCAATCAGCCCCAGCATTTT. The gene calls are TRBV29-1 and TRBJ1-5; D uncertain. V was cut by 5 bases and J by 0 bases, with 8 bases left in between. There are 13 residues in the CDR3. Germline CDR1 and CDR2: SQVTM and ANQGSEA. The whole variable domain, filled in from reference TRBV29-1 and TRBJ1-5, reads SAVISQKPSRDICQRGTSLTIQCQVDSQVTMMFWYRQQPGQSLTLIATANQGSEATYESGFVIDKFPISRPNLTFSTLTVSNMSPEDSSIYLCSVTGNSNQPQHFGDGTRLSIL.

The J gene is TRBJ2-3, the V gene TRBV29-1, with a possible D match to TRBD1 (6 bases). CDR3 size: 11 residues. Germline V gene sequence: CDR1 SQVTM, CDR2 ANQGSEA. Deletions cut 8 bases from V and 5 bases from J, with 11 bases between. This chain's CDR3 is CSLGTKDTQYF. The CDR3 region has the DNA TGCAGCCTGGGGACAAAAGATACGCAGTATTTT.

The rearrangement links TRBV20-1 to TRBJ2-1; TRBD2 agrees at 10 bases. This CDR3 contains 14 residues. Trimming took 5 bases from V and 3 from J; bases not matched to a gene: 4. CDR1 DFQATT and CDR2 SNEGSKA come from the germline V gene (reference sequence). CDR3 sequence (DNA): TGCAGTGCTGACAAGCGGGGGGGCTACAATGAGCAGTTCTTC. This codes for CSADKRGGYNEQFF.

The rearrangement joins TRBV3-1 to TRBJ2-6; D is undetermined. CDR1 and CDR2 (germline): LGHDT, YNNKEL (reference sequence). The CDR3 extends over 19 amino acids. The V end was cut by 0 bases, the J end by 2 bases, with 17 bases between. The CDR3 loop is CASSQDGPSLTAGANVLTF. In nucleotides, the CDR3 is TGTGCCAGCAGCCAAGATGGACCTTCCCTTACTGCTGGGGCCAACGTCCTGACTTTC.

J is TRBJ1-1 and V is TRBV2; no firm D call. V lost 3 bases and J lost 5, with 19 bases in between. This CDR3 has 16 residues. CDR1 SNHLY and CDR2 FYNNEI come from the germline V gene. The chain's CDR3 is CASSDLRTPSGTEAFF. Written as DNA, the CDR3 is TGTGCCAGCAGTGATCTCCGGACGCCCTCCGGGACTGAAGCTTTCTTT.

J is TRBJ2-6 and V is TRBV23-1; D unclear. TRBV23-1 is identified as an open reading frame with a role that is uncertain. V was cut by 2 bases and J by 0 bases, with 8 bases left in between. CDR3 length equals 16 residues. The CDR3 DNA is TGCGCCAGCAGTCAAGGCCAGAGCTCTGGGGCCAACGTCCTGACTTTC. Translation: CASSQGQSSGANVLTF.

This clonotype has just one count. This chain joins TRBV12-3 or TRBV12-4 and TRBJ2-1; no clear D gene. The V and J ends lost 6 bases and 6 bases respectively, with 21 bases between them. The CDR3 covers 16 residues. The CDR3 region has the DNA TGTGCCAGCAGCCCCGGGCTCTCCCTACCTCCCAATGAGCAGTTCTTC. This encodes CASSPGLSLPPNEQFF.

In nucleotides, the CDR3 is TGTGCCAGCACCCTGGGACAGATGAACACTGAAGCTTTCTTT. It encodes CASTLGQMNTEAFF. The genes are TRBV12-3 or TRBV12-4 and TRBJ1-1; 7 positions match TRBD1. The CDR3 covers 14 residues. V lost 7 bases, J lost 0 bases, and 5 bases stayed unmatched.

This rearrangement joins TRBV4-2 to TRBJ2-1; 9 bases align to TRBD2. This CDR3 has 15 amino acids. Germline V lookup: CDR1 LGHNA, CDR2 YNFKEQ. V lost 0 bases to trimming and J lost 14 bases; unmatched junction nucleotides: 11. The CDR3 sequence is CASSQETIAGVNEFF. Written as DNA, the CDR3 is TGTGCCAGCAGCCAAGAAACGATAGCGGGGGTGAACGAGTTCTTC.

The chain recombines TRBV23-1 with TRBJ1-6; TRBD1 matches 8 bases. TRBV23-1 has ORF status, its function being uncertain. With 1 base clipped from V and 10 bases from J, the junction kept 6 bases outside the gene matches. This CDR3 is built from 15 residues. The CDR3 protein is CASSQFDRGRSPLHF. The CDR3 nucleotides read TGCGCCAGCAGTCAATTCGACAGGGGAAGGTCACCCCTCCACTTT.

The chain joins TRBV10-2 to TRBJ2-2; TRBD1 might be the D (6 bases). Trimming cost V 0 bases and J 8 bases, with 10 bases left between them. Germline CDR1 reads WSHSY; CDR2 reads SAAADI. This CDR3 spans 14 amino acids. The CDR3 DNA is TGCGCCAGCAGTGAGTCCGGGACATCTGGGGAGCTGTTTTTT. Its protein product is CASSESGTSGELFF.

This rearrangement joins TRBV4-2 to TRBJ2-5; D may be TRBD2 (6 bases). The CDR3 extends over 15 amino acids. The germline V gene has CDR1 LGHNA and CDR2 YNFKEQ. The germline V and J ends were trimmed by 0 bases and 4 bases, with 12 bases remaining between them. The DNA for the CDR3 is TGTGCCAGCAGCCAAGATCGGCGGGGCGTAGAGACCCAGTACTTC. It specifies CASSQDRRGVETQYF.